The rows below give T cell receptor beta chains drawn from one sample of a study of T cells in tumors after PD-1 blockade. Clones were read by immunoSEQ multiplex PCR, and TCRdb kept only the in-frame ones, dropping some. The table has some 15,000 clones, roughly four fifths seen once. Sequences were derived from PBMCs, sampled after anti-PD-1 treatment. Receptors originate from a human donor with basal cell carcinoma. The CDR3 runs from the conserved cysteine through the conserved F or W. The D gene is left open where the match is weak. Clone size is given for some rows only: seen once, a few or many times, or a class if the clone is expanded.

.	.	13	TRBV29-1	TRBJ2-7	CSVEEGQPYEQYF	TGCAGCGTTGAAGAAGGACAGCCTTACGAGCAGTACTTC
.	.	16	TRBV7-9	TRBJ2-1	CASSPGGSPWGNEQFF	TGTGCCAGCAGCCCAGGGGGGTCCCCATGGGGGAATGAGCAGTTCTTC
TRBD2	.	22	TRBV7-8	TRBJ2-6	CASSLARTSGPRESSGANVLTF	TGTGCCAGCAGCTTAGCGCGGACTAGCGGCCCCCGTGAGAGCTCTGGGGCCAACGTCCTGACTTTC
.	few	13	TRBV4-2	TRBJ1-1	CASSQEPNTEAFF	TGTGCCAGCAGCCAAGAGCCGAACACTGAAGCTTTCTTT
TRBD1	.	15	TRBV18	TRBJ1-5	CASSPDRGGNQPQHF	TGTGCCAGCTCACCGGACAGGGGTGGCAATCAGCCCCAGCATTTT
.	.	13	TRBV3-1/TRBV3-2	TRBJ1-5	CASSEPGSQPQHF	TGTGCCAGCAGCGAACCAGGGAGTCAGCCCCAGCATTTT
.	few	15	TRBV9	TRBJ2-3	CASSVEGGLADTQYF	TGTGCCAGCAGCGTAGAAGGGGGGCTCGCAGATACGCAGTATTTT
.	.	12	TRBV29-1	TRBJ2-2	CSVDGARGELFF	TGCAGCGTTGATGGGGCACGCGGGGAGCTGTTTTTT
.	.	13	TRBV7-9	TRBJ2-7	CASSLEGSSLQYF	TGTGCCAGCAGCTTAGAGGGTTCCTCGTTGCAGTACTTC
TRBD1	.	15	TRBV28	TRBJ1-2	CASSLRNRGQSGYTF	TGTGCCAGCAGTCTCCGGAACAGGGGGCAAAGTGGCTACACCTTC
TRBD2	.	15	TRBV5-1	TRBJ2-7	CASSLEASGRNEQYF	TGCGCCAGCAGCTTGGAGGCTAGCGGGAGGAACGAGCAGTACTTC
.	.	14	TRBV19	TRBJ1-4	CASRKAPGQEKLFF	TGTGCCAGTAGAAAAGCCCCTGGACAGGAAAAACTGTTTTTT
.	.	15	TRBV7-3	TRBJ1-1	CASSLTTRMNTEAFF	TGTGCCAGCAGCTTAACAACACGGATGAACACTGAAGCTTTCTTT
.	.	15	TRBV4-2	TRBJ1-1	CASSQLKVGDTEAFF	TGTGCCAGCAGCCAGCTGAAGGTAGGGGACACTGAAGCTTTCTTT
.	few	12	TRBV28	TRBJ1-2	CASSLINYGYTF	TGTGCCAGCAGTCTTATCAACTATGGCTACACCTTC
.	.	16	TRBV10-3	TRBJ1-6	CATRDHRSSYNSPLHF	TGTGCCACACGGGACCACAGGAGCTCCTATAATTCACCCCTCCACTTT
TRBD1	.	14	TRBV4-1	TRBJ2-3	CASQDRGNADTQYF	TGCGCCTCCCAGGACAGGGGTAACGCAGATACGCAGTATTTT
TRBD1	.	15	TRBV28	TRBJ2-7	CASSPGQGMHYEQYF	TGTGCCAGCAGTCCGGGACAGGGGATGCACTACGAGCAGTACTTC
.	.	13	TRBV2	TRBJ2-7	CASRAGANYEQYF	TGTGCCAGCCGGGCAGGGGCTAACTACGAGCAGTACTTC
.	few	15	TRBV5-1	TRBJ1-2	CASSLGQSPNYGYTF	TGCGCCAGCAGCCTCGGACAGAGTCCAAACTATGGCTACACCTTC
TRBD1	.	15	TRBV9	TRBJ2-3	CASSGTGASTDTQYF	TGTGCCAGCAGCGGAACAGGGGCTTCCACAGATACGCAGTATTTT
.	.	15	TRBV7-5	TRBJ1-2	CVRSLRAGVNYGYTF	TGTGTCAGAAGCTTAAGGGCAGGGGTTAATTATGGCTACACCTTC
TRBD1	.	14	TRBV5-1	TRBJ1-3	CASSPGQGYNTIYF	TGCGCCAGCAGCCCGGGACAGGGCTATAACACCATATATTTT
.	.	11	TRBV7-9	TRBJ2-5	CASSKRETQYF	TGTGCCAGCAGCAAACGAGAGACCCAGTACTTC
.	.	14	TRBV2	TRBJ1-6	CASRSWRDGSPLHF	TGTGCCAGCAGGAGTTGGCGGGATGGTTCACCCCTCCACTTT
.	.	14	TRBV28	TRBJ1-1	CASSLAGMRAEAFF	TGTGCCAGCAGTCTGGCAGGGATGAGGGCTGAAGCTTTCTTT
.	medium-sized	15	TRBV5-1	TRBJ2-1	CASSLPGASYNEQFF	TGCGCCAGCAGCTTGCCAGGGGCCTCCTACAATGAGCAGTTCTTC
.	.	14	TRBV3-1/TRBV3-2	TRBJ2-7	CASSQDGETYEQYF	TGTGCCAGCAGCCAAGATGGGGAGACCTACGAGCAGTACTTC
.	.	14	TRBV6-5	TRBJ2-7	CASSYSGVLGEQYF	TGTGCCAGCAGTTACAGTGGGGTCCTCGGCGAGCAGTACTTC
.	.	16	TRBV5-1	TRBJ2-2	CASSFSGTNNGGELFF	TGCGCCAGCTCCTTCTCCGGGACCAACAATGGAGGGGAGCTGTTTTTT
TRBD2	once	14	TRBV10-2	TRBJ2-3	CASSEASGTDTQYF	TGCGCCAGCAGTGAGGCTAGCGGGACAGATACGCAGTATTTT
.	.	16	TRBV23-1	TRBJ2-2	CASSRIDSMNTGELFF	TGCGCCAGCAGCCGGATTGACAGCATGAACACCGGGGAGCTGTTTTTT
.	.	15	TRBV2	TRBJ2-7	CASRRRDWASYEQYF	TGTGCCAGCAGGCGCCGGGACTGGGCGTCCTACGAGCAGTACTTC
TRBD1	.	14	TRBV7-3	TRBJ1-1	CASSSTGGWTEAFF	TGTGCCAGCAGCTCCACAGGGGGCTGGACTGAAGCTTTCTTT
.	.	15	TRBV5-1	TRBJ1-1	CASSPGGAYGTEAFF	TGCGCCAGCAGCCCTGGGGGGGCCTATGGCACTGAAGCTTTCTTT
.	.	15	TRBV9	TRBJ2-1	CASSVLGGERNEQFF	TGTGCCAGCAGCGTATTAGGGGGAGAAAGGAATGAGCAGTTCTTC
.	.	12	TRBV28	TRBJ1-5	CASSLSTQPQHF	TGTGCCAGCAGTTTATCTACACAGCCCCAGCATTTT
.	.	14	TRBV18	TRBJ2-7	CASSPQGSSYEQYF	TGTGCCAGCTCACCACAGGGGAGCTCCTACGAGCAGTACTTC
.	.	14	TRBV6-1	TRBJ1-2	CASSESRGVGGYTF	TGTGCCAGCAGTGAGTCAAGGGGCGTCGGTGGCTACACCTTC
.	once	16	TRBV14	TRBJ1-2	CASSQDPGTLIYGYTF	TGTGCCAGCAGCCAAGATCCAGGGACCCTTATTTATGGCTACACCTTC
.	.	15	TRBV7-3	TRBJ2-7	CASSLNPGASEEQYF	TGTGCCAGCAGCTTAAACCCGGGGGCTTCGGAGGAGCAGTACTTC
.	.	13	TRBV6-4	TRBJ1-1	CASRKDGDDEAFF	TGTGCCAGCAGAAAGGACGGAGACGATGAAGCTTTCTTT
TRBD2	.	14	TRBV15	TRBJ2-7	CATSRDRGVHEQYF	TGTGCCACCAGCAGAGATCGGGGGGTCCACGAGCAGTACTTC
.	.	14	TRBV28	TRBJ1-2	CASRETGENYGYTF	TGTGCCAGCAGGGAGACAGGCGAAAACTATGGCTACACCTTC
.	.	14	TRBV19	TRBJ2-2	CASRMGANTGELFF	TGTGCCAGTAGAATGGGGGCGAACACCGGGGAGCTGTTTTTT
.	once	16	TRBV7-5	TRBJ2-7	CVRSQKIRTGRYEQYF	TGTGTCAGAAGCCAAAAAATCAGGACAGGGAGGTACGAGCAGTACTTC
.	.	12	TRBV6-5	TRBJ2-5	CASGSNQETQYF	TGTGCCAGCGGGAGTAACCAAGAGACCCAGTACTTC
.	.	14	TRBV28	TRBJ1-6	CASQLGGRGSPLHF	TGTGCCAGTCAACTCGGGGGACGGGGATCACCCCTCCACTTT
TRBD2	.	17	TRBV4-1	TRBJ2-1	CASSQGSGGRGSDEQFF	TGCGCCAGCAGCCAAGGAAGTGGCGGGAGGGGGTCCGATGAGCAGTTCTTC
.	.	16	TRBV18	TRBJ2-7	CASSFQPAYSSYEQYF	TGTGCCAGCTCGTTCCAACCAGCGTACAGCTCCTACGAGCAGTACTTC